This is a list of T cell receptor beta chains from one sample in a study of cytomegalovirus exposure and HLA in healthy donors. TCRdb keeps only in-frame clones here, not all; method: immunoSEQ multiplex PCR. This sample has over 120,000 clones, with roughly 75% found just once. The source material was PBMCs. The receptors originated from a female donor in good health and CMV-seronegative. Both conserved end residues are part of each CDR3. D genes are given only for firm matches. A clone size is listed for some rows: how often the clone was seen (once, few, many), or a class if it is expanded.

V gene	J gene	D gene	clone size	CDR3 protein	CDR3 DNA
TRBV13	TRBJ1-2	-	-	CASSLWYRVDYGYTF	TGTGCCAGCAGCTTATGGTACAGGGTTGACTATGGCTACACCTTC
TRBV2	TRBJ1-2	TRBD1	-	CASSLQGQHNYGYTF	TGTGCCAGCAGCTTACAGGGACAGCATAACTATGGCTACACCTTC
TRBV10-2	TRBJ2-7	-	-	CATWETSDEQYF	TGCGCCACCTGGGAGACCTCGGACGAGCAGTACTTC
TRBV25-1	TRBJ2-7	TRBD1	-	CASSPTGGSYEQYF	TGTGCCAGCAGCCCGACAGGGGGAAGTTACGAGCAGTACTTC
TRBV6-1	TRBJ1-2	TRBD1	few	CASSLGQGNYGYTF	TGTGCCAGCAGTCTGGGACAGGGGAACTATGGCTACACCTTC
TRBV9	TRBJ2-2	TRBD1	-	CASSPLGQGPTGELFF	TGTGCCAGCAGCCCCTTGGGACAGGGACCCACCGGGGAGCTGTTTTTT
TRBV11-2	TRBJ1-5	-	-	CASSPGVKIQPQHF	TGTGCCAGCAGCCCAGGGGTTAAAATTCAGCCCCAGCATTTT
TRBV5-3	TRBJ1-2	-	-	CARSLGFLAAGVPLNPAYTF	TGTGCCAGAAGCTTGGGATTTCTGGCTGCAGGGGTCCCTTTAAATCCGGCGTACACCTTC
TRBV4-2	TRBJ2-3	-	-	CASSQDSGSNTDTQYF	TGTGCCAGCAGCCAAGATAGCGGCTCTAACACAGATACGCAGTATTTT
TRBV7-9	TRBJ2-1	TRBD1	few	CASSLRRTGGRNEQFF	TGTGCCAGCAGCTTACGGCGGACAGGGGGACGCAATGAGCAGTTCTTC
TRBV4-1	TRBJ1-4	TRBD1	-	CASRERTGAGEKLFF	TGCGCCAGCAGGGAACGGACAGGGGCGGGTGAAAAACTGTTTTTT
TRBV15	TRBJ1-3	-	once	CATSRVPGAGNTIYF	TGTGCCACCAGCAGAGTTCCAGGGGCTGGAAACACCATATATTTT
TRBV2	TRBJ1-5	TRBD1	-	CASRGGQGSNQPQHF	TGTGCCAGCAGGGGGGGACAGGGAAGCAATCAGCCCCAGCATTTT
TRBV9	TRBJ2-2	TRBD2	-	CASSVGLAGAVGGELFF	TGTGCCAGCAGCGTAGGGCTAGCGGGAGCGGTAGGCGGGGAGCTGTTTTTT
TRBV19	TRBJ2-7	TRBD2	once	CASSTPGGSSYEQYF	TGTGCCAGTAGTACCCCGGGGGGGAGCTCCTACGAGCAGTACTTC
TRBV5-1	TRBJ2-7	-	-	CASSLVSVSSYEQYF	TGCGCCAGCAGCTTGGTGTCAGTCAGCTCCTACGAGCAGTACTTC
TRBV7-8	TRBJ2-5	TRBD1	-	CASSLPWTGPKETQYF	TGTGCCAGCAGCTTACCTTGGACAGGGCCCAAAGAGACCCAGTACTTC
TRBV2	TRBJ1-1	-	-	CASSEFMNTEAFF	TGTGCCAGCAGTGAGTTCATGAACACTGAAGCTTTCTTT
TRBV7-2	TRBJ2-5	-	-	CASSLERVSQETQYF	TGTGCCAGCAGCTTGGAACGGGTCAGCCAAGAGACCCAGTACTTC
TRBV6-5	TRBJ1-5	TRBD1	-	CASSSQGLGNQPQHF	TGTGCCAGCAGCTCACAGGGGTTAGGGAATCAGCCCCAGCATTTT
TRBV7-9	TRBJ2-7	TRBD2	-	CSSSLASGLAGGSYEQYF	TGTTCCAGCAGCTTAGCCAGCGGGCTAGCGGGTGGGAGCTACGAGCAGTACTTC
TRBV4-1	TRBJ1-1	-	-	CASSQDPVNTEAFF	TGCGCCAGCAGCCAAGATCCAGTGAACACTGAAGCTTTCTTT
TRBV7-2	TRBJ2-7	-	-	CASSMDTYEQYF	TGTGCCAGCAGCATGGACACTTACGAGCAGTACTTC
TRBV15	TRBJ2-3	TRBD2	-	CATSRIIAGGTDTQYF	TGTGCCACCAGCCGGATAATAGCGGGAGGCACAGATACGCAGTATTTT
TRBV6-5	TRBJ1-4	-	few	CASSRFGNEKLFF	TGTGCCAGCAGTAGATTCGGGAATGAAAAACTGTTTTTT
TRBV28	TRBJ2-7	-	-	CASSLIQGRNEQYF	TGTGCCAGCAGTTTAATTCAGGGGCGGAACGAGCAGTACTTC
TRBV6-1	TRBJ2-3	TRBD2	once	CASSDLTSGTQYF	TGTGCCAGCAGTGACCTGACTAGCGGCACGCAGTATTTT
TRBV29-1	TRBJ2-7	-	-	CSVKGQRSSYEQYF	TGCAGCGTTAAAGGGCAGAGGAGCTCCTACGAGCAGTACTTC